This entry concerns a single T cell receptor beta chain. Its cognate antigen is unknown. The data derive from a study of Ad26.COV2.S vaccination and SARS-CoV-2 variants. Study-wide results and limits: It is possible that the TCR breadth and depth analyses underestimated the total T cell responses.

Documented treatment: roughly 19 received Ad26.COV2.S at low or high dose, single or two shots; about 5 received placebo; per-sample allocation not given. After the first vaccine or placebo injection, samples were drawn on day 63. Spike of the Wuhan-strain SARS-CoV-2 was expressed by an Ad26 vector, which formed the vaccine. J was trimmed by 5 bases and V by 6 bases; bases with no gene match: 7. The CDR3 is 15 residues long. Germline assignment: CDR1 LNHNV and CDR2 YYDKDF (reference sequence). The method was immunoSEQ multiplex PCR; TCRdb's version includes in-frame clones alone and lacks a portion of them. In the table there are roughly 400,000 clones, 92% of which are singletons.

This receptor was taken from a person aged 18-65 years who received the Ad26.COV2.S COVID-19 vaccine or a placebo. The sample here was peripheral blood, taken in a trial of Ad26.COV2.S vaccine versus placebo. The chain joins TRBV15 to TRBJ2-5; 12 bases agree with TRBD2. The CDR3 is CATSPSGGVQETQYF. The CDR3 coding sequence is TGTGCCACCAGTCCTAGCGGGGGGGTCCAGGAGACCCAGTACTTC.